This T cell receptor beta chain was recorded in a study of blood T cell repertoires in COVID-19. Original analysis: Using reference gene primer amplification, nucleated cell counts were estimated. The assay was immunoSEQ multiplex PCR, and TCRdb's table has in-frame clones only and misses some. V, J and clone size are taken as reported in that table, and D and trimming were inferred from the DNA itself. This sample yields about 120,000 clones, of which roughly 81% are seen a single time; less than 1.5% belongs to the top ten. V lost 3 bases, J lost 6 bases, and 9 bases lay in between. Looked up from germline, CDR1 is SGHTA and CDR2 is FQGNSA. The CDR3 is 12 residues long.

The sequenced sample consisted of peripheral blood. This TCR was recovered from a middle-aged man with acute or convalescent COVID-19. The chain has TRBV7-2 and TRBJ2-7, with a weak D call TRBD1 (6 bases). CDR3 bases: TGTGCCAGCAGCTTCCTAGGGGGCGAGCAGTACTTC. Translating it yields CASSFLGGEQYF.